What follows are 32 T cell receptor beta chains derived from one specimen sequenced in a study of T cells in Graves' hyperthyroidism and ophthalmopathy. Amplified regions were TCR beta CDR3 sequences from RNA transcripts. With the HTBI primer set, the TCR CDR3 went through a first round of RT-PCR. TCRdb analysed the multiplex PCR reads with MiXCR anew, one entry per CDR3 protein. The sample carries approximately 410,000 distinct CDR3 sequences, under 15% recorded once. The source material was blood. These receptor sequences come from a man aged 18 to 29 with Graves' ophthalmopathy.

This clonotype was seen ten or more times. The chain recombines TRBV5-1 with TRBJ2-1, with D unclear. Trimming pared 0 bases from V and 13 bases from J, leaving 20 bases between. This CDR3 region has 15 residues. Germline CDR1 reads SGHRS; CDR2 reads YFSETQ. CDR3 residues: CASSLGGSDAHDQFF. In DNA, the CDR3 is TGCGCCAGCAGCTTGGGGGGATCGGACGCCCACGACCAGTTCTTC.

This clonotype was detected many times. J is TRBJ2-3 and V is TRBV5-4; D is undetermined. CDR1 and CDR2 (germline): SGHNT, YYREEE (reference sequence). V lost 0 bases to trimming and J lost 2 bases, with 10 bases between them. CDR3 length: 15 residues. In DNA form, the CDR3 reads TGTGCCAGCAGCTTGGTTGGAGTATCCACAGATACGCAGTATTTT. This codes for CASSLVGVSTDTQYF.

There are many counts of this clonotype. This chain joins TRBV30 and TRBJ2-2; possibly TRBD1 for D (5 bases). The CDR3 loop spans 15 amino acids. CDR1 and CDR2 (germline): GTSNPN, SVGIG (reference sequence). The V end was cut by 4 bases, the J end by 3 bases, with 15 bases between. DNA of the CDR3: TGTGCCTGGAAAAGGCAGGGCCCTCACACCGGGGAGCTGTTTTTT. Translating it yields CAWKRQGPHTGELFF.

The chain combines TRBV20-1 with TRBJ1-2; D is possibly TRBD1 (5 bases). Germline V lookup: CDR1 DFQATT, CDR2 SNEGSKA (reference sequence). Deletions cut 3 bases from V and 6 bases from J, with 23 bases between. The CDR3 extends over 16 amino acids. Written as DNA, the CDR3 is TGCAGTGCTAGTTGGACATTTGCCTCTCCGGGAGATGGCTACACCTTC. This codes for CSASWTFASPGDGYTF.

The chain combines TRBV10-2 with TRBJ1-1; D uncertain. The CDR3 length is 14 residues. Between the trimmed V and J ends, which lost 6 bases and 0 bases, there was a span of 11 bases. CDR1 and CDR2 (germline): WSHSY, SAAADI. The CDR3 is CASREHSMNTEAFF. The CDR3 DNA is TGCGCCAGCAGAGAACACAGTATGAACACTGAAGCTTTCTTT.

This clonotype has a count of ten or more. The genes are TRBV6-1 and TRBJ2-3; D is ambiguous. CDR3 length equals 13 residues. In germline, CDR1 is MNHNS, CDR2 SASEGT. V gave up 10 bases and J gave up 2 bases, with 13 bases separating them. CDR3 nucleotide sequence: TGTGCCACCAAAGGCAGGCCCACAGATACGCAGTATTTT. Translating it yields CATKGRPTDTQYF.

This clonotype was seen ten or more times. The chain carries TRBV11-2 and TRBJ2-3; TRBD1 matches 10 bases. This CDR3 region has 16 residues. Trimming cost V 2 bases and J 3 bases; bases outside gene matches: 5. In germline, CDR1 is SGHAT, CDR2 FQNNGV. The CDR3 sequence is CASSLLPGQGTDTQYF. The CDR3 DNA follows: TGTGCCAGCAGCTTACTACCGGGACAGGGGACAGATACGCAGTATTTT. Drawing the rest from reference TRBV11-2 and TRBJ2-3, the complete variable domain is EAGVAQSPRYKIIEKRQSVAFWCNPISGHATLYWYQQILGQGPKLLIQFQNNGVVDDSQLPKDRFSAERLKGVDSTLKIQPAKLEDSAVYLCASSLLPGQGTDTQYFGPGTRLTVL.

This clonotype has ten or more counts. The chain carries TRBV5-1 and TRBJ2-7; either TRBD1 or TRBD2 may supply D (5 bases each). The length of the CDR3 is 15 residues. Germline CDR1 SGHRS, CDR2 YFSETQ. The germline V and J ends were trimmed by 2 bases and 2 bases, with 14 bases remaining between them. The DNA of the CDR3 is TGCGCCAGCAGCTTTGGACATGGGGGAACCTACGAGCAGTACTTC. Its protein product is CASSFGHGGTYEQYF.

This clonotype has at least ten counts. The V and J genes are TRBV2 and TRBJ2-1; no firm D call. The V gene lost 4 bases and the J gene lost 8 bases, with 9 bases spanning the gap. Germline V CDR1 and CDR2: SNHLY, FYNNEI. The CDR3 loop spans 12 amino acids. CDR3 protein: CASSGERDEQFF. The CDR3 DNA reads TGTGCCAGCAGTGGGGAACGGGATGAGCAGTTCTTC.

In its sample, this clonotype was seen many times. The V gene is TRBV7-9, the J gene TRBJ1-1; D gene ambiguous. The CDR3 is 13 residues long. V dropped 3 bases and J dropped 4 bases, with 9 bases sitting between them. CDR1 and CDR2 from the germline V gene are SEHNR and FQNEAQ (reference sequence). CDR3 DNA: TGTGCCAGCAGCTTTTTCGGAAGCACTGAAGCTTTCTTT. Its protein is CASSFFGSTEAFF.

This clonotype has only a few counts. Given a much more abundant clone one base away, this may be a read error. The CDR3 here is CASGASGRYNEQYF. The CDR3 DNA reads as TGTGCTAGTGGCGCTAGCGGGAGGTACAATGAGCAGTACTTC. The chain joins TRBV12-5 to TRBJ2-1; TRBD2 matches 11 bases. The J call is uncertain, as TRBJ2-7 better fits the DNA end. The CDR3 sequence is 14 residues long. In germline, CDR1 is LGHNT, CDR2 FRNRAP.

As for this clonotype: The missing conserved phenylalanine or tryptophan at the end of this CDR3 makes a read error likely. The chain links TRBV27 to TRBJ1-1; TRBD1 might be the D (5 bases). Trimming took 3 bases from V and 4 from J, leaving 9 bases between them. The CDR3 contains 13 residues. Looked up from germline, CDR1 is MNHEY and CDR2 is SMNVEV (reference sequence). CDR3 sequence reads: CASSFGGSTEAFS. Here the CDR3 DNA reads TGTGCCAGCAGTTTTGGGGGTTCCACTGAAGCTTTCTCT.

The chain is built from TRBV2 and TRBJ2-7; TRBD1 is a possible D gene (8 bases). Germline CDR1 reads SNHLY; CDR2 reads FYNNEI. V gave up 6 bases and J gave up 2 bases, with 14 bases separating them. The CDR3 consists of 14 residues. The CDR3 here is CASSGRTGTYEQYF. For the CDR3, the DNA is TGTGCCAGCAGCGGGAGGACAGGGACCTACGAGCAGTACTTC.

This clonotype has more than one count but fewer than ten. The CDR3 DNA is TGTGCCACCAGTCGGTGGAACCAGCAGTTCTTC. This sequence encodes CATSRWNQQFF. The chain joins TRBV24-1 to TRBJ2-1; D is unresolved. CDR3 length equals 11 residues. Trimming cost V 6 bases and J 11 bases, with 10 bases left between them. Germline-derived CDR1 and CDR2 are KGHDR and SFDVKD.

Many counts were recorded for this clonotype. V usage is TRBV20-1 and J usage is TRBJ2-2; a weak D match, TRBD2 (5 bases). The V gene's germline CDR1 is DFQATT and CDR2 SNEGSKA (reference sequence). V gave up 3 bases and J gave up 0 bases, with 14 bases separating them. The CDR3 is made up of 16 amino acids. The CDR3 protein is CSASFGEKANTGELFF. The CDR3 coding sequence is TGCAGTGCTAGTTTCGGGGAAAAAGCGAACACCGGGGAGCTGTTTTTT.

This chain links TRBV20-1 with TRBJ1-4; D might be TRBD1 (6 bases). V shed 3 bases and J shed 8 bases, with 16 bases lying between them. This CDR3 has 14 amino acids. CDR1 is DFQATT and CDR2 is SNEGSKA in the germline V gene (reference sequence). Written as DNA, the CDR3 is TGCAGTGCTAGGGACAGTTTAAAAGGGGAAAAACTGTTTTTT. Amino acids: CSARDSLKGEKLFF.

This sequence joins TRBV20-1 and TRBJ2-1; D is possibly TRBD1 (6 bases). The CDR3 loop spans 12 amino acids. Germline CDR1 is DFQATT and CDR2 is SNEGSKA (reference sequence). Trimming shortened V by 4 bases and J by 4 bases, and 8 bases separated the two germline ends. The CDR3 DNA follows: TGCAGTGCTAACAGGGATTACAATGAGCAGTTCTTC. Its protein product is CSANRDYNEQFF.

This clonotype was found many times. This chain connects TRBV15 to TRBJ1-2; 9 bases map to TRBD1. Germline V gene lookup returns CDR1 LNHNV and CDR2 YYDKDF (reference sequence). V gave up 1 base and J gave up 4 bases; unmatched junction bases: 1. The CDR3 loop spans 14 amino acids. The CDR3 coding sequence is TGTGCCACCAGCAGAGGGGGACAGGGCTATGGCTACACCTTC. Amino acid sequence: CATSRGGQGYGYTF.

Many counts were recorded for this clonotype. The chain links TRBV3-1 to TRBJ1-2; D is unclear. The CDR3 is 12 amino acids. Trimming cost V 0 bases and J 4 bases, with 3 bases left between them. CDR1 is LGHDT, CDR2 YNNKEL, per germline (reference sequence). The CDR3 DNA reads as TGTGCCAGCAGCCAAGATACCTATGGCTACACCTTC. Its protein is CASSQDTYGYTF.

In its sample, this clonotype was seen many times. V usage is TRBV6-2 or TRBV6-3 and J usage is TRBJ1-6; D may be TRBD1 (5 bases). Per the germline V gene, CDR1 is MNHEY and CDR2 is SVGEGT. The V and J ends lost 7 bases and 3 bases respectively, with 19 bases between them. This CDR3 spans 17 amino acids. CDR3 nucleotide sequence: TGTGCCAGCACCACGGGAGGATCCAGGGTCTATAATTCACCCCTCCACTTT. It codes for CASTTGGSRVYNSPLHF.

This clonotype was observed at least ten times. The CDR3 reads CASSLGGFETQYF. The CDR3, as DNA: TGTGCCAGCAGTCTCGGAGGGTTCGAGACCCAGTACTTC. The chain carries TRBV7-9 and TRBJ2-5; TRBD2 is a possible D gene (6 bases). The CDR3 is made up of 13 amino acids. Germline V gene data show CDR1 as SEHNR and CDR2 as FQNEAQ (reference sequence). With 6 bases removed from V and 5 bases from J, the gap between germline ends came to 13 bases.

The rearrangement uses TRBV29-1 and TRBJ2-7; possibly TRBD1 for D (6 bases). Germline CDR1 SQVTM, CDR2 ANQGSEA. The CDR3 has 16 amino acids. V gave up 3 bases and J gave up 3 bases, with 21 bases separating them. The CDR3 coding sequence is TGCAGCGTTGAGTTCCCCAATACAGGCAGGGGCTACGAGCAGTACTTC. Translating gives CSVEFPNTGRGYEQYF.

The V call is TRBV9, the J call TRBJ2-1; TRBD2 matches at 13 bases. The CDR3 is made up of 14 amino acids. Germline CDR1 SGDLS, CDR2 YYNGEE. The trim removed 5 bases at V and 8 bases at J, leaving 4 bases unmatched. CDR3 sequence (DNA): TGTGCCAGCAGTACTAGCGGGAGGGCTCATGAGCAGTTCTTC. Protein: CASSTSGRAHEQFF.

The gene calls are TRBV6-6 and TRBJ2-7; D is unresolved. V lost 2 bases and J 4 bases, leaving 9 bases between the germline ends. CDR3 length equals 13 residues. Germline CDR1 is MNHNY and CDR2 is SVGAGI (reference sequence). Here the CDR3 reads CASSYGVGYEQYF. Written as DNA, the CDR3 is TGTGCCAGCAGTTACGGCGTCGGGTACGAGCAGTACTTC.

The rearrangement links TRBV12-3 or TRBV12-4 to TRBJ1-3; D is unresolved. This CDR3 contains 14 residues. Deletions cut 2 bases from V and 0 bases from J, with 5 bases between. The CDR3 loop is CASSLIFSGNTIYF. The CDR3 DNA is TGTGCCAGCAGTTTAATATTCTCTGGAAACACCATATATTTT.

This clonotype was detected a few times. A much larger clone differs by one base, so this may be a read error. CDR3 sequence: CASSKDRDSGNTIYF. The DNA of the CDR3 is TGTGCCAGCAGTAAGGACCGCGACTCTGGAAACACCATATATTTT. The chain has TRBV7-6 and TRBJ1-3; no clear D. The CDR3 is 15 residues long. Trimming left V 6 bases short and J 0 bases short, with 12 bases between. Germline V gene sequence: CDR1 SGHVS, CDR2 FNYEAQ. Complete variable domain (other parts from reference TRBV7-6 and TRBJ1-3): GAGVSQSPRYKVTKRGQDVALRCDPISGHVSLYWYRQALGQGPEFLTYFNYEAQQDKSGLPNDRFSAERPEGSISTLTIQRTEQRDSAMYRCASSKDRDSGNTIYFGEGSWLTVV.

This rearrangement joins TRBV27 to TRBJ1-1, with 8 bases aligning to TRBD1. Per germline, CDR1 MNHEY and CDR2 SMNVEV (reference sequence). The CDR3 spans 15 residues. V gave up 5 bases and J gave up 10 bases; unmatched junction bases: 15. The CDR3 DNA reads as TGTGCCAGCAGTCCACGTCCGGGACAGGTATACAGAGCTTTCTTT. Encoded protein: CASSPRPGQVYRAFF.

Ten or more counts support this clonotype. The CDR3 region is CASGQGGTNYGYTF. CDR3 nucleotides: TGCGCCAGCGGACAGGGAGGAACTAACTATGGCTACACCTTC. The chain combines TRBV5-1 with TRBJ1-2; TRBD1 aligns across 8 bases. This CDR3 is 14 amino acids long. Germline values: CDR1 SGHRS, CDR2 YFSETQ. Trimming cost V 7 bases and J 0 bases; bases outside gene matches: 5.

Comments on this clonotype: A junction end diverges from the germline sequence, so it may reflect a read error. The V call is TRBV24-1, the J call TRBJ2-1; 8 nucleotides align to TRBD1. The V gene's germline CDR1 is KGHDR and CDR2 SFDVKD. CDR3 length: 15 residues. This chain's CDR3 is CATSDFETGDNEESF. As DNA, the CDR3 is TGTGCCACCAGTGATTTTGAGACAGGGGACAATGAGGAGTCCTTC.

The chain employs TRBV7-9 and TRBJ2-1; maybe TRBD1 (5 bases). Trimming shortened V by 5 bases and J by 10 bases, and 18 bases separated the two germline ends. Germline CDR1 reads SEHNR; CDR2 reads FQNEAQ (reference sequence). This CDR3 comprises 14 residues. In DNA, the CDR3 is TGTGCCAGCAGCCTCGTACAGGTGGTGAAGGAGCAGTTCTTC. Protein product: CASSLVQVVKEQFF. Complete variable domain (other parts from reference TRBV7-9 and TRBJ2-1): DTGVSQNPRHKITKRGQNVTFRCDPISEHNRLYWYRQTLGQGPEFLTYFQNEAQLEKSRLLSDRFSAERPKGSFSTLEIQRTEQGDSAMYLCASSLVQVVKEQFFGPGTRLTVL.

This clonotype was counted at least ten times. The rearrangement uses TRBV27 and TRBJ2-3; TRBD2 matches 15 bases. V was pared by 2 bases and J by 2 bases, with 20 bases of the junction left unmatched. CDR1 is MNHEY and CDR2 is SMNVEV in the germline V gene (reference sequence). CDR3 length: 23 residues. CDR3 region: CASSLTPRSGTSGRRGNTDTQYF. The CDR3 nucleotides read TGTGCCAGCAGTTTAACCCCTCGCTCCGGGACTAGCGGGAGGCGGGGGAACACAGATACGCAGTATTTT.

This clonotype was seen at least ten times. The chain recombines TRBV11-2 with TRBJ2-1; 12 bases are a match to TRBD2. V lost 3 bases, J lost 5 bases, and 2 bases stayed unmatched. Looked up from germline, CDR1 is SGHAT and CDR2 is FQNNGV. This CDR3 spans 15 amino acids. This chain's CDR3 is CASSLRLAGDNEQFF. The DNA for the CDR3 is TGTGCCAGCAGCTTGAGACTAGCGGGAGACAATGAGCAGTTCTTC.